These 26 T cell receptor beta chains were sequenced from one sample in a study of identical twins. Each CDR3 protein gets one entry after TCRdb re-called the 5' RACE reads with MiXCR. The sample yields around 1.7 million distinct CDR3 sequences, about 31% seen once. The sequencing sample was made of cord blood. These receptors were obtained from a newborn girl in good health.

The rearrangement links TRBV7-2 to TRBJ2-7; TRBD2 aligns across 11 bases. This CDR3 has 15 residues. With 1 base clipped from V and 7 bases from J, the junction kept 6 bases outside the gene matches. CDR1 and CDR2 (germline): SGHTA, FQGNSA. Here the CDR3 reads CASSLVTSGRKEQYF. For the CDR3, the DNA is TGTGCCAGCAGCTTAGTCACTAGCGGGAGAAAGGAGCAGTACTTC.

The V call is TRBV24-1, the J call TRBJ2-2; 11 bases fit TRBD2. The CDR3 contains 17 residues. Trimming removed 3 bases from V and 0 bases from J; junction bases left unmatched: 2. Germline V gives CDR1 KGHDR, CDR2 SFDVKD. CDR3 sequence reads: CATSDLTSGANTGELFF. Here the CDR3 DNA reads TGTGCCACCAGTGATCTGACTAGCGGGGCGAACACCGGGGAGCTGTTTTTT.

This clonotype was counted many times. The chain uses TRBV29-1 and TRBJ2-5; 7 bases map to TRBD1. Per germline, CDR1 SQVTM and CDR2 ANQGSEA. The V segment lost 1 base and the J segment 2 bases; nucleotides outside the gene matches: 4. The CDR3 has 14 residues. The CDR3 nucleotides read TGCAGCGTTGAAGCCAGACAGGGTCAAGAGACCCAGTACTTC. Amino acid sequence: CSVEARQGQETQYF.

In nucleotides, the CDR3 is TGCGCCAGCAGCCAAGGACTAGCGGGGGGGCCCGGAAACAATGAGCAGTTCTTC. Its protein is CASSQGLAGGPGNNEQFF. V gene TRBV4-1 combines with J gene TRBJ2-1; 14 bases map to TRBD2. The V gene end was trimmed by 1 base and the J gene end by 5 bases; junction bases not matched to a gene: 7. The V gene's germline CDR1 is MGHRA and CDR2 YSYEKL. The CDR3 contains 18 residues.

This clonotype was seen at least ten times. The genes are TRBV6-6 and TRBJ2-5; a weak D match, TRBD2 (5 bases). The CDR3 length is 13 residues. Looked up from germline, CDR1 is MNHNY and CDR2 is SVGAGI (reference sequence). V was pared by 0 bases and J by 5 bases, with 7 bases between. CDR3 protein: CASSYSRRETQYF. Here the CDR3 DNA reads TGTGCCAGCAGTTACTCAAGGAGGGAGACCCAGTACTTC.

The V gene is TRBV7-2, the J gene TRBJ2-7; no reliable D call. This CDR3 contains 14 residues. From germline, CDR1 is SGHTA and CDR2 FQGNSA. V lost 0 bases and J lost 4, with 10 bases in between. CDR3 residues: CASSLAIARYEQYF. The CDR3 DNA sequence: TGTGCCAGCAGCTTAGCAATTGCTCGGTACGAGCAGTACTTC.

The chain uses TRBV24-1 and TRBJ2-1, with unresolved D. Gene TRBJ2-7 matches the end of the DNA better, so the J call may be wrong. There are 14 residues in the CDR3. Germline V gives CDR1 KGHDR, CDR2 SFDVKD. The CDR3 DNA is TGTGCCACCAGTGATTCACCCCTTTACAATGAGCAGTACTTC. As protein: CATSDSPLYNEQYF.

At least ten counts were recorded for this clonotype. The J gene is TRBJ1-2, the V gene TRBV20-1; D is uncertain. In germline, CDR1 is DFQATT, CDR2 SNEGSKA (reference sequence). Trimming took off 0 bases at V and 8 bases at J, with 7 bases between the two ends. CDR3 size: 11 residues. As DNA, the CDR3 is TGCAGTGCTAGAGATCCGGGAGGCTACACCTTC. This gives the protein CSARDPGGYTF.

The chain combines TRBV6-1 with TRBJ2-1; D might be TRBD1 (6 bases). The germline V and J ends were trimmed by 7 bases and 5 bases, with 24 bases remaining between them. The CDR3 spans 17 residues. From germline, CDR1 is MNHNS and CDR2 SASEGT. The CDR3 nucleotides read TGTGCCAGCACCACTCAAGGGTCAGGGGCTACTAACAATGAGCAGTTCTTC. Encoded protein: CASTTQGSGATNNEQFF.

This clonotype has just a few counts. The V gene is TRBV20-1, the J gene TRBJ2-3; 8 positions agree with TRBD2. V was clipped by 6 bases and J by 3 bases; unmatched bases: 11. Germline-derived CDR1 and CDR2 are DFQATT and SNEGSKA (reference sequence). This CDR3 is 15 amino acids long. The CDR3 sequence: CSAPQSGGRTDTQYF. Here the CDR3 DNA reads TGCAGTGCACCCCAAAGTGGCGGGAGGACAGATACGCAGTATTTT.

This clonotype appeared many times. The chain couples TRBV29-1 to TRBJ1-2; D may be TRBD1 (5 bases). V was shortened by 6 bases and J by 8 bases, with 16 bases between the two germline ends. The CDR3 consists of 12 residues. Germline-derived CDR1 and CDR2 are SQVTM and ANQGSEA. The CDR3 loop reads CSVVSGTDGYTF. Written as DNA, the CDR3 is TGCAGCGTCGTATCCGGGACTGACGGCTACACCTTC.

The V gene is TRBV20-1, the J gene TRBJ2-1; TRBD2 aligns across 13 bases. The CDR3 sequence is 16 residues long. J gave up 2 bases and V 2 bases, and 3 bases lay outside the gene matches. CDR1 DFQATT and CDR2 SNEGSKA come from the germline V gene (reference sequence). The CDR3 sequence is CSARQLAGGPYNEQFF. Written as DNA, the CDR3 is TGCAGTGCTAGACAACTAGCGGGGGGGCCCTACAATGAGCAGTTCTTC.

The chain employs TRBV24-1 and TRBJ2-1; TRBD2 matches 10 bases. The CDR3 spans 19 residues. Trimming at V came to 2 bases and at J to 6 bases, leaving 15 bases not matched to a gene. CDR1 is KGHDR, CDR2 SFDVKD, per germline. The CDR3 coding sequence is TGTGCCACCAGTGATTCGGGGGACCTGACCATAGCGGGAGGCAATGAGCAGTTCTTC. It yields the protein CATSDSGDLTIAGGNEQFF.

The chain recombines TRBV5-1 with TRBJ2-5; the match to TRBD2 covers 11 bases. The CDR3 totals 13 residues. V gave up 1 base and J gave up 13 bases; unmatched junction bases: 6. Germline V gene sequence: CDR1 SGHRS, CDR2 YFSETQ. The CDR3 region has the DNA TGCGCCAGCAGCTTGACTAGCGGGAGAAGTGGGTACTTC. As protein: CASSLTSGRSGYF.

J is TRBJ1-1 and V is TRBV10-2; no reliable D call. Trimming took off 5 bases at V and 0 bases at J, with 10 bases between the two ends. Germline CDR1 reads WSHSY; CDR2 reads SAAADI. The CDR3 extends over 14 amino acids. The DNA of the CDR3 is TGCGCCAGCAGTCGGATCTTCTTGAACACTGAAGCTTTCTTT. Translating it yields CASSRIFLNTEAFF.

The chain couples TRBV29-1 to TRBJ2-5; 8 bases align to TRBD2. The CDR3 spans 13 residues. With 3 bases clipped from V and 5 bases from J, the junction kept 5 bases outside the gene matches. Per germline, CDR1 SQVTM and CDR2 ANQGSEA. DNA of the CDR3: TGCAGCGTTGATCCGGGACTAGGTGAGACCCAGTACTTC. Translated: CSVDPGLGETQYF.

V and J are TRBV4-1 and TRBJ1-2; D ambiguous. The CDR3 runs to 14 residues. Germline values: CDR1 MGHRA, CDR2 YSYEKL. V was clipped by 1 base and J by 4 bases, with 10 bases between them. CDR3 nucleotide sequence: TGCGCCAGCAGCCAAGGGATTGTTAGCTATGGCTACACCTTC. It specifies CASSQGIVSYGYTF.

This clonotype has only a few counts. This sequence joins TRBV28 and TRBJ1-2; D perhaps matches TRBD1 (6 bases). The CDR3 runs to 14 residues. The V and J ends lost 4 bases and 2 bases respectively, with 11 bases between them. Per the germline V gene, CDR1 is MDHEN and CDR2 is SYDVKM. CDR3 residues: CASSSGGRNYGYTF. The DNA of the CDR3 is TGTGCCAGCAGTTCGGGGGGGCGCAACTATGGCTACACCTTC.

The rearrangement uses TRBV6-1 and TRBJ2-1, with D possibly being TRBD2 (6 bases). Germline loops: CDR1 MNHNS, CDR2 SASEGT. There are 17 residues in the CDR3. V was trimmed by 2 bases and J by 0 bases, leaving 14 bases between them. CDR3 DNA sequence: TGTGCCAGCAGTGAAAGGGGATATAGCGGCTCCTACAATGAGCAGTTCTTC. Its protein is CASSERGYSGSYNEQFF.

The chain carries TRBV20-1 and TRBJ1-1, with a tentative D call TRBD1 (6 bases). The germline gives CDR1 DFQATT, CDR2 SNEGSKA (reference sequence). The V end lost 3 bases, the J end lost 3 bases, and 17 bases lay between the germline ends. This CDR3 spans 15 amino acids. CDR3 nucleotide sequence: TGCAGTGCTAGGGGGGGCGGTTGGTTCGACACTGAAGCTTTCTTT. It translates to CSARGGGWFDTEAFF.

This clonotype was recorded a few times. The rearrangement uses TRBV24-1 and TRBJ2-1; 8 nucleotides line up with TRBD2. Germline values: CDR1 KGHDR, CDR2 SFDVKD. CDR3 size: 18 residues. Trimming at V came to 2 bases and at J to 1 base, leaving 9 bases not matched to a gene. Written as DNA, the CDR3 is TGTGCCACCAGTGATTACGACCTGGGCGGGGGGTCCTACAATGAGCAGTTCTTC. Translating gives CATSDYDLGGGSYNEQFF.

The genes are TRBV28 and TRBJ1-2; D is possibly TRBD1 (5 bases). This CDR3 has 14 residues. The V end was cut by 4 bases, the J end by 6 bases, with 15 bases between. Germline assignment: CDR1 MDHEN and CDR2 SYDVKM. CDR3 amino acids: CASSSIRGSDGYTF. CDR3 in DNA: TGTGCCAGCAGTTCTATCCGGGGGAGTGATGGCTACACCTTC.

This clonotype was observed a handful of times. The chain recombines TRBV5-1 with TRBJ2-1, with TRBD2 as a possible D gene (6 bases). V gave up 0 bases and J gave up 9 bases, with 22 bases separating them. The CDR3 consists of 17 residues. CDR1 and CDR2 (germline): SGHRS, YFSETQ. This chain's CDR3 is CASSLGLATTKEGEQFF. As DNA, the CDR3 is TGCGCCAGCAGCTTGGGCCTAGCGACGACGAAGGAGGGTGAGCAGTTCTTC.

The chain recombines TRBV5-1 with TRBJ2-3; TRBD2 aligns across 15 bases. The junction had 8 bases not matched to a gene; V was cut back by 3 bases and J by 0 bases. Germline CDR1 reads SGHRS; CDR2 reads YFSETQ. This CDR3 has 19 amino acids. CDR3: CASSWGLAGGDLSTDTQYF. As DNA, the CDR3 is TGCGCCAGCAGCTGGGGACTAGCGGGGGGCGACCTCAGCACAGATACGCAGTATTTT.

This clonotype has a handful of counts. The V call is TRBV9, the J call TRBJ2-3; 8 positions match TRBD2. The CDR3 sequence is 19 residues long. Germline V gene data show CDR1 as SGDLS and CDR2 as YYNGEE. After removal of 0 bases from V and 2 bases from J, the junction contained 14 bases not matched to a gene. The CDR3 is CASSVGLKGRGALTDTQYF. As DNA, the CDR3 is TGTGCCAGCAGCGTAGGTCTTAAAGGGCGGGGGGCCCTCACAGATACGCAGTATTTT.

V is TRBV20-1 and J is TRBJ2-1; D possibly corresponds to TRBD2 (5 bases). CDR3 size: 16 residues. V was trimmed by 5 bases and J by 3 bases, leaving 20 bases between them. Germline values: CDR1 DFQATT, CDR2 SNEGSKA (reference sequence). The CDR3: CSAPHSGRYLYNEQFF. DNA of the CDR3: TGCAGTGCTCCCCACAGCGGCCGTTACCTCTACAATGAGCAGTTCTTC.